This TCR beta chain was observed in a study of OX40 agonist ivuxolimab in advanced cancers. Exclusion of a patient followed from autoimmune disease history or systemic immunosuppression. The sampling schedule covered blood at baseline, cycle 4 day 1, and cycle 7 day 1. Some clones are missing from TCRdb's copy, which holds only in-frame ones; the method was immunoSEQ multiplex PCR. The top ten clones hold more than 10% of a sample with around 60,000 clones, approximately 89% of them seen once. CDR1 and CDR2 from the germline V gene are SGHNT and YYREEE (reference sequence). CDR3 size: 14 residues. The V end was cut by 2 bases, the J end by 1 base, with 9 bases between.

The source material was CD4+ or CD8+ T cells sorted from blood, sampled in a trial of the OX40 agonist ivuxolimab. The chain employs TRBV5-4 and TRBJ1-1; no clear D. This TCR derives from an adult with an advanced solid tumor such as melanoma, head and neck, liver or kidney cancer. The CDR3 DNA is TGTGCCAGCAGCTTCCCGGCGACGAACACTGAAGCTTTCTTT. It is translated as CASSFPATNTEAFF.